This record covers a single TCR beta chain. These data come from a study of blood T cell repertoires in COVID-19. Participant ages covered about 18 to 90 years across about 22 US areas. CDR3 length equals 14 residues. After removal of 4 bases from V and 5 bases from J, the junction contained 9 bases not matched to a gene. Germline CDR1 and CDR2: SGHDT and YYEEEE. Clones were read by immunoSEQ multiplex PCR, and TCRdb kept only the in-frame ones, dropping some. Of 150,000 to 200,000 clones listed, 80% to 85% are singletons. The TCR was taken from an older woman who had recovered from COVID-19. The genes are TRBV5-6 and TRBJ2-7; 7 nucleotides match TRBD1. Sequencing was done on a sample of PBMCs or T cells enriched from blood (not recorded which). CDR3 sequence reads: CASSNRQGANEQYF. Here the CDR3 DNA reads TGTGCCAGCAGCAACCGACAGGGCGCTAACGAGCAGTACTTC.